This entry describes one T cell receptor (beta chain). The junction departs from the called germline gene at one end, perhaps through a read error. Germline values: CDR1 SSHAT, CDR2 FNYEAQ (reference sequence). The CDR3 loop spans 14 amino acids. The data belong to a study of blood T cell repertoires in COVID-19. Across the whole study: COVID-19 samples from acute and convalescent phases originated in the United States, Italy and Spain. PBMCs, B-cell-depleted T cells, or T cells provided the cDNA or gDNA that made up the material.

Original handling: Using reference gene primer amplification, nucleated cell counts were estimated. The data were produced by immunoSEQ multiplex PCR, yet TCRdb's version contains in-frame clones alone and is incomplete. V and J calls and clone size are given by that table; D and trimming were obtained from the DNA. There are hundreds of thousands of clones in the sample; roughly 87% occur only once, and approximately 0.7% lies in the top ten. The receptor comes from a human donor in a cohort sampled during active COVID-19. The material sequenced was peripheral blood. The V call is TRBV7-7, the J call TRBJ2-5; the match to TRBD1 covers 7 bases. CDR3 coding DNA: TGTGCTAGCAGCTTAGGGGGCGGCAAAGAGACCCAGTACTTC. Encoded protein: CASSLGGGKETQYF.